These T cell receptor beta chains were read from a single sample in a study of shared clonotypes between healthy human individuals. The protocol was immunoSEQ multiplex PCR, while the TCRdb copy is restricted to in-frame clones and leaves out a portion. The table lists about 800,000 clones, about 97% of them singletons. Sequenced input: naive CD8+ T cells sorted from blood. All receptors come from a man in his thirties or forties in good health. Each CDR3 is given with its conserved first and last residue. The D gene is left open where the match is weak. Clone size appears in some rows only: once, few, many, or a class for an expanded clone.

d_call: .
v_call: TRBV11-2
j_call: TRBJ2-2
clone_size: .
cdr3_aa: CASSLVAGTGELFF
cdr3_nt: TGTGCCAGCAGCTTAGTCGCGGGAACCGGGGAGCTGTTTTTT

d_call: .
v_call: TRBV7-9
j_call: TRBJ2-7
clone_size: .
cdr3_aa: CASSHGDEQYF
cdr3_nt: TGTGCCAGCAGCCATGGGGACGAGCAGTACTTC

d_call: .
v_call: TRBV4-1
j_call: TRBJ1-1
clone_size: .
cdr3_aa: CASSQGTSGTDGAAFF
cdr3_nt: TGCGCCAGCAGCCAAGGGACCTCCGGGACGGACGGGGCGGCTTTCTTT

d_call: TRBD2
v_call: TRBV29-1
j_call: TRBJ2-2
clone_size: .
cdr3_aa: CSAQPSGRETGELFF
cdr3_nt: TGCAGCGCCCAGCCTAGCGGGAGGGAAACCGGGGAGCTGTTTTTT

d_call: TRBD1
v_call: TRBV29-1
j_call: TRBJ1-1
clone_size: few
cdr3_aa: CSVENRGRNTEAFF
cdr3_nt: TGCAGCGTTGAAAACAGGGGGCGGAACACTGAAGCTTTCTTT

d_call: .
v_call: TRBV4-1
j_call: TRBJ2-7
clone_size: .
cdr3_aa: CASSQDVDRIYEQYF
cdr3_nt: TGCGCCAGCAGCCAAGATGTAGACAGAATCTACGAGCAGTACTTC

d_call: .
v_call: TRBV7-8
j_call: TRBJ1-5
clone_size: .
cdr3_aa: CASSPSGAEVPQHF
cdr3_nt: TGTGCCAGCAGCCCGTCAGGGGCGGAGGTGCCCCAGCATTTT

d_call: TRBD2
v_call: TRBV6-5
j_call: TRBJ2-7
clone_size: once
cdr3_aa: CASSSQREPPYEQYF
cdr3_nt: TGTGCCAGCAGTTCTCAGCGGGAGCCCCCCTACGAGCAGTACTTC

d_call: .
v_call: TRBV25-1
j_call: TRBJ2-1
clone_size: .
cdr3_aa: CASSESGSAGSYEQFF
cdr3_nt: TGTGCCAGCAGTGAGTCCGGATCGGCCGGATCATATGAGCAGTTCTTC

d_call: TRBD1
v_call: TRBV4-1
j_call: TRBJ2-5
clone_size: .
cdr3_aa: CASRSATGQETQYF
cdr3_nt: TGCGCCAGCCGAAGCGCGACAGGGCAAGAGACCCAGTACTTC

d_call: TRBD2
v_call: TRBV13
j_call: TRBJ2-7
clone_size: .
cdr3_aa: CASSESGLAAYEQYF
cdr3_nt: TGTGCCAGCAGCGAATCCGGACTAGCGGCTTACGAGCAGTACTTC

d_call: .
v_call: TRBV28
j_call: TRBJ2-7
clone_size: .
cdr3_aa: CASSIQAMGDYEQYF
cdr3_nt: TGTGCCAGCAGTATACAGGCTATGGGGGACTACGAGCAGTACTTC

d_call: .
v_call: TRBV9
j_call: TRBJ2-7
clone_size: .
cdr3_aa: CASSVDGNYEQYF
cdr3_nt: TGTGCCAGCAGCGTTGATGGGAACTACGAGCAGTACTTC

d_call: TRBD1
v_call: TRBV19
j_call: TRBJ2-1
clone_size: .
cdr3_aa: CASSSQQGATGNEQFF
cdr3_nt: TGTGCCAGTAGTAGTCAACAGGGGGCAACGGGCAATGAGCAGTTCTTC

d_call: TRBD2
v_call: TRBV11-2
j_call: TRBJ2-6
clone_size: .
cdr3_aa: CASSLDAGAGANVLTF
cdr3_nt: TGTGCCAGCAGCTTAGATGCGGGGGCTGGGGCCAACGTCCTGACTTTC

d_call: .
v_call: TRBV28
j_call: TRBJ1-2
clone_size: .
cdr3_aa: CASSTYRSYGYTF
cdr3_nt: TGTGCCAGCAGTACGTACAGAAGCTATGGCTACACCTTC

d_call: .
v_call: TRBV29-1
j_call: TRBJ2-3
clone_size: .
cdr3_aa: CSVELRPSTDTQYF
cdr3_nt: TGCAGCGTTGAACTCCGGCCTAGCACAGATACGCAGTATTTT

d_call: .
v_call: TRBV28
j_call: TRBJ2-7
clone_size: .
cdr3_aa: CASSSRGSSYEQYF
cdr3_nt: TGTGCCAGCAGTTCCCGAGGCAGCTCCTACGAGCAGTACTTC

d_call: TRBD1
v_call: TRBV29-1
j_call: TRBJ2-1
clone_size: .
cdr3_aa: CSVVTGNTYNEQFF
cdr3_nt: TGCAGCGTTGTGACAGGGAACACCTACAATGAGCAGTTCTTC

d_call: .
v_call: TRBV29-1
j_call: TRBJ1-1
clone_size: .
cdr3_aa: CSVTGEMNTEAFF
cdr3_nt: TGCAGCGTAACGGGGGAAATGAACACTGAAGCTTTCTTT

d_call: .
v_call: TRBV30
j_call: TRBJ2-1
clone_size: .
cdr3_aa: CAWTVSSYNEQFF
cdr3_nt: TGTGCCTGGACGGTCAGCTCCTACAATGAGCAGTTCTTC

d_call: TRBD1
v_call: TRBV25-1
j_call: TRBJ2-7
clone_size: .
cdr3_aa: CASSAGTGATYEQYF
cdr3_nt: TGTGCCAGCAGTGCCGGGACAGGGGCCACGTATGAGCAGTACTTC

d_call: TRBD2
v_call: TRBV7-6
j_call: TRBJ2-1
clone_size: .
cdr3_aa: CASSLTSGENNEQFF
cdr3_nt: TGTGCCAGCAGCTTGACTAGCGGGGAAAACAATGAGCAGTTCTTC

d_call: .
v_call: TRBV7-9
j_call: TRBJ1-1
clone_size: .
cdr3_aa: CASSGGRNTEAFF
cdr3_nt: TGTGCCAGCAGCGGGGGTAGGAACACTGAAGCTTTCTTT

d_call: .
v_call: TRBV7-9
j_call: TRBJ2-5
clone_size: .
cdr3_aa: CASSFKLRETQYF
cdr3_nt: TGTGCCAGCAGCTTCAAACTCCGGGAGACCCAGTACTTC

d_call: TRBD2
v_call: TRBV27
j_call: TRBJ2-1
clone_size: .
cdr3_aa: CASSLSPFAGGYNEQFF
cdr3_nt: TGTGCCAGCAGTTTATCTCCATTTGCGGGAGGGTACAATGAGCAGTTCTTC

d_call: .
v_call: TRBV13
j_call: TRBJ2-7
clone_size: .
cdr3_aa: CASSHRDSAYEQYF
cdr3_nt: TGTGCCAGCAGCCACCGGGACTCCGCCTACGAGCAGTACTTC